The entry that follows covers one T cell receptor (beta chain) sequence. Its antigen is as yet unknown. The source of the sample is a study of shared clonotypes between healthy human individuals. Study context: Participating donors consisted of a couple of women and a few men aged 18 to 49. Each donor's CD4 naive and CD4 memory cells filled three plates apiece, CD8 naive two, and CD8 memory one.

The length of the CDR3 is 16 residues. The germline V gene has CDR1 LGHNA and CDR2 YSLEER. V was shortened by 0 bases and J by 7 bases, with 16 bases between the two germline ends. Study processing details: Junction-only sequences produced by ImmunoSEQ had no quality scores, so filtering differed. The data were produced by immunoSEQ multiplex PCR, yet TCRdb's version contains in-frame clones alone and is incomplete. The DNA gave D and trimming, while V, J and clone size come from that table. The sample has some 2.1 million clones; roughly 95% are singletons. Points from the study as a whole: Inspection by rarefaction showed sorted-subset sequencing to be incomplete despite large depth.

Naivety among CD8 cells was defined by CD45RO negativity and positive CCR7 selection, thereby excluding terminally differentiated effector memory CD45RA+ cells. The origin of this receptor is a man younger than 35 in good health. Some clones in this sample may be carry-over from other donors' samples. The rearrangement uses TRBV4-3 and TRBJ2-1, with a possible D match to TRBD2 (5 bases). The specimen sequenced was naive CD8+ T cells from PBMCs. The CDR3 loop reads CASSQDQDSFGNEQFF. Written as DNA, the CDR3 is TGCGCCAGCAGCCAAGATCAGGACTCCTTTGGGAATGAGCAGTTCTTC.